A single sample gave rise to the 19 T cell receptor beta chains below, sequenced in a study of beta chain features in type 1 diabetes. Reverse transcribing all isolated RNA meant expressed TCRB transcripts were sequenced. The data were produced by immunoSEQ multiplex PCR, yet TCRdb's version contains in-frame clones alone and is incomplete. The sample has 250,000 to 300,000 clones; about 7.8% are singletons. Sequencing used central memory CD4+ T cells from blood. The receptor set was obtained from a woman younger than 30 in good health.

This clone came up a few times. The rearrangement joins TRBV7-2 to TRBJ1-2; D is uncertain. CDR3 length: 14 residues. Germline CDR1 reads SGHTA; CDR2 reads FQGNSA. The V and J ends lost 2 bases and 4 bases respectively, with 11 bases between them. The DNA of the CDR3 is TGTGCCAGCAGCTTAACATCTCTCGGCTATGGCTACACCTTC. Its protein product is CASSLTSLGYGYTF.

The CDR3 DNA reads TGCAGCGTTTACAGCCCTCGGGGCACAGATACGCAGTATTTT. Protein product: CSVYSPRGTDTQYF. The gene calls are TRBV29-1 and TRBJ2-3; D uncertain. The V and J ends lost 5 bases and 1 base respectively, with 13 bases between them. The CDR3 spans 14 residues. CDR1 SQVTM and CDR2 ANQGSEA come from the germline V gene.

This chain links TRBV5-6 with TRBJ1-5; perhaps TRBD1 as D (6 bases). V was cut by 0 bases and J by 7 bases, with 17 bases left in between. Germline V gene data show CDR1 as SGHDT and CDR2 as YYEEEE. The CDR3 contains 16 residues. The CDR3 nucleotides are TGTGCCAGCAGCTTGGGCCCCCCCGACAGGTTACAGCCCCAGCATTTT. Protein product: CASSLGPPDRLQPQHF.

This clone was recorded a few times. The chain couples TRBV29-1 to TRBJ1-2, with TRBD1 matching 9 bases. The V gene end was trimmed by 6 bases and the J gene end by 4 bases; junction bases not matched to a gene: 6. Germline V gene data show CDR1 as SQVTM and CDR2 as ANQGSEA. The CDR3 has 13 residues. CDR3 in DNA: TGCAGCGTAAGGGGACAGGGAGGCTATGGCTACACCTTC. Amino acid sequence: CSVRGQGGYGYTF.

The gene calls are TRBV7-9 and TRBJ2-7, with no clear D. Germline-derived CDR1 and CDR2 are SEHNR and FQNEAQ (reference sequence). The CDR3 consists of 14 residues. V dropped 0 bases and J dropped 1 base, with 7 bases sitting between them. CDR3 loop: CASSLASQSYEQYF. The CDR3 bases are TGTGCCAGCAGCTTAGCAAGCCAATCCTACGAGCAGTACTTC.

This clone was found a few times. CDR3 DNA: TGTGCCAGCAGTGAGAGCGGGAGCTCCTACGAGCAGTACTTC. Its translation: CASSESGSSYEQYF. This sequence joins TRBV6-5 and TRBJ2-7, with 8 bases matching TRBD2. CDR3 length: 14 residues. Germline lookup yields CDR1 MNHEY and CDR2 SVGAGI. J lost 0 bases, V lost 5 bases, and 3 bases had no gene match.

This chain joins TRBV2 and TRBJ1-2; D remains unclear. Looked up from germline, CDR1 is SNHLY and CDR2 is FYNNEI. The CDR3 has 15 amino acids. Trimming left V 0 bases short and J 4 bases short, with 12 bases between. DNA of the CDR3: TGTGCCAGCAGTGAAGCGAAGGGAAACAGCTATGGCTACACCTTC. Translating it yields CASSEAKGNSYGYTF.

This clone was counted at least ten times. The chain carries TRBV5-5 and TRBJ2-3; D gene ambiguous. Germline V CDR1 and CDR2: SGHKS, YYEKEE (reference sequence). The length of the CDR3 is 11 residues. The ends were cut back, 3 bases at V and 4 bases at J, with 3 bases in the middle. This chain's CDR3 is CASSYPDTQYF. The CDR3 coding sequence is TGTGCCAGCAGCTATCCAGATACGCAGTATTTT.

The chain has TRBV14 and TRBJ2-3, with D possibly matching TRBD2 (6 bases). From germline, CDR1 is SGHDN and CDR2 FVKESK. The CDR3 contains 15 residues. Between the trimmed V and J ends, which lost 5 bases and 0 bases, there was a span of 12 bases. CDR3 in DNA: TGTGCCAGCAGCGGGCCGGGGAGGAGCACAGATACGCAGTATTTT. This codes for CASSGPGRSTDTQYF.

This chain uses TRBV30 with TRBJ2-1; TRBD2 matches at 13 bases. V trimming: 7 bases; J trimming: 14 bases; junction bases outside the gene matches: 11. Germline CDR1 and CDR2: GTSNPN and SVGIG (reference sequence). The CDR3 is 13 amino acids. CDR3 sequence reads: CASGLAGVGGKFF. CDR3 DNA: TGTGCCTCTGGACTAGCGGGAGTGGGGGGGAAGTTCTTC.

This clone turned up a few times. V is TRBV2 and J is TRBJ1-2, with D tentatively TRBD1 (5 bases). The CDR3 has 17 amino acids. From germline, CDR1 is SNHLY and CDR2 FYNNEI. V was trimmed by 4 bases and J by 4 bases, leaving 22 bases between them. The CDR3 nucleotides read TGTGCCAGCAGTGTGTCGCAGGGTGGGTTGGCTCGCTATGGCTACACCTTC. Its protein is CASSVSQGGLARYGYTF.

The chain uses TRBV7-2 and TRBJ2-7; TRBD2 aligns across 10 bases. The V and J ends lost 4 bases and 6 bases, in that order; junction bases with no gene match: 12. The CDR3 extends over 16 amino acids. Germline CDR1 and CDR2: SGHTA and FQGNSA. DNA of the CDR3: TGTGCCAGCAGCTCCTCTAGCGGGAGACACTCTTCCGAGCAGTACTTC. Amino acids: CASSSSSGRHSSEQYF.

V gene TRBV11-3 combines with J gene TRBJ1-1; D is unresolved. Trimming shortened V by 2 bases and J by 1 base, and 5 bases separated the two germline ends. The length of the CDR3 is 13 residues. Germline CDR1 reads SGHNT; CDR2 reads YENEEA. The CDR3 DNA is TGTGCCAGCAGCTTACAGTCGAACACTGAAGCTTTCTTT. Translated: CASSLQSNTEAFF.

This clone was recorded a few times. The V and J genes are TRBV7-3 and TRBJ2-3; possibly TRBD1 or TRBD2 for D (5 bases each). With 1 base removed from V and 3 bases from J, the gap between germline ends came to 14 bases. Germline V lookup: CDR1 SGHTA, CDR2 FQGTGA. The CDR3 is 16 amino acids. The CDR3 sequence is CASSLNPVGATDTQYF. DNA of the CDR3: TGTGCCAGCAGCTTAAACCCTGTCGGGGCAACAGATACGCAGTATTTT.

The CDR3 DNA is TGTGCCAGCAGCTCCCCAGGGGAGGGCACTGAAGCTTTCTTT. Its translation is CASSSPGEGTEAFF. The chain joins TRBV5-6 to TRBJ1-1; D may be TRBD1 (6 bases). CDR3 length: 14 residues. Trimming shortened V by 3 bases and J by 4 bases, and 13 bases separated the two germline ends. Per the germline V gene, CDR1 is SGHDT and CDR2 is YYEEEE.

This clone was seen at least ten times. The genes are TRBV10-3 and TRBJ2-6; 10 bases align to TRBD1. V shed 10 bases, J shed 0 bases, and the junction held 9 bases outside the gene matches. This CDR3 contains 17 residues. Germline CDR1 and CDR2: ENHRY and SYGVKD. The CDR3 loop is CASAPGQGTSGANVLTF. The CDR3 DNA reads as TGTGCCAGCGCTCCGGGACAGGGGACCTCTGGGGCCAACGTCCTGACTTTC.

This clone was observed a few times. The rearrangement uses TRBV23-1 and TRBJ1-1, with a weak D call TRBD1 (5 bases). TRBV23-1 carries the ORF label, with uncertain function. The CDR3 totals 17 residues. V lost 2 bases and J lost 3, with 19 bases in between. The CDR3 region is CASSQTVLGAEYTEAFF. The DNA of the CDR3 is TGCGCCAGCAGTCAAACAGTTTTAGGGGCGGAGTACACTGAAGCTTTCTTT.

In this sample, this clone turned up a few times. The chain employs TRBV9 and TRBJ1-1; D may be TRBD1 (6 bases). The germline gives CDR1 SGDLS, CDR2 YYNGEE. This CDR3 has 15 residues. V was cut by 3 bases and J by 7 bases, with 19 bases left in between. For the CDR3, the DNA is TGTGCCAGCAGCGGAGTCGGACAGTCGTGGGATGAAGCTTTCTTT. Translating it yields CASSGVGQSWDEAFF.

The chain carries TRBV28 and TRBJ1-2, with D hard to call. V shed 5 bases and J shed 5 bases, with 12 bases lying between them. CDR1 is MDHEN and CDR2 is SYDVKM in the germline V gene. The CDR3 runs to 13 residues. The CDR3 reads CASSIPADYGYTF. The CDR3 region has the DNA TGTGCCAGCAGTATTCCCGCGGATTATGGCTACACCTTC.